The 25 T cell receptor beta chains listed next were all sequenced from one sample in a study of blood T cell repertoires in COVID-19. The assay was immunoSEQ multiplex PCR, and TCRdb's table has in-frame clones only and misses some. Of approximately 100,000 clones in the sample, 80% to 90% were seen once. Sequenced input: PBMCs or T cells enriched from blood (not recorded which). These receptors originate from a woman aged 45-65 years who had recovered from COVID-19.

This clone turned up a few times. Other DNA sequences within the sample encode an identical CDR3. This chain's CDR3 is CASSLDRAGELFF. In nucleotides, the CDR3 is TGTGCCAGCAGCTTAGACAGGGCCGGGGAGCTGTTTTTT. The V call is TRBV11-3, the J call TRBJ2-2; possibly TRBD1 for D (5 bases). The V end was cut by 0 bases, the J end by 6 bases, with 5 bases between. The CDR3 has 13 residues. In germline, CDR1 is SGHNT, CDR2 YENEEA.

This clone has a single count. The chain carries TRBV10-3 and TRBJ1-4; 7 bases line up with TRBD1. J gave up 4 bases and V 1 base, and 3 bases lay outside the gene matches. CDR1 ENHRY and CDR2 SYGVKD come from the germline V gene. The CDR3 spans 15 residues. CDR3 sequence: CAISELQGDNEKLFF. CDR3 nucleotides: TGTGCCATCAGTGAGTTGCAGGGGGATAATGAAAAACTGTTTTTT.

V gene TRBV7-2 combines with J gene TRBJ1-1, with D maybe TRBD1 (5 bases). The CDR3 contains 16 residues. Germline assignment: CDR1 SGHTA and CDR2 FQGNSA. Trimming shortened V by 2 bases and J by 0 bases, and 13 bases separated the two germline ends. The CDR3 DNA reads TGTGCCAGCAGCTTAAGGCAGGGCCGGTTGAACACTGAAGCTTTCTTT. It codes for CASSLRQGRLNTEAFF.

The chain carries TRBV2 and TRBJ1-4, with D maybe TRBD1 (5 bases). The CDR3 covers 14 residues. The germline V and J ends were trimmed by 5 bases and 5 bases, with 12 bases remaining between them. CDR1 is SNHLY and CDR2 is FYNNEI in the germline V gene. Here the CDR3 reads CASSPRTGNEKLFF. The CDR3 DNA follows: TGTGCCAGCAGTCCTAGAACAGGAAATGAAAAACTGTTTTTT.

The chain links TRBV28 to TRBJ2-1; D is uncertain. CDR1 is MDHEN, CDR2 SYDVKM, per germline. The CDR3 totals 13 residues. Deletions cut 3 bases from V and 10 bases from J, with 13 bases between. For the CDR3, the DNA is TGTGCCAGCAGTTTGAACAGCCCCTGGGAGCAGTTCTTC. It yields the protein CASSLNSPWEQFF.

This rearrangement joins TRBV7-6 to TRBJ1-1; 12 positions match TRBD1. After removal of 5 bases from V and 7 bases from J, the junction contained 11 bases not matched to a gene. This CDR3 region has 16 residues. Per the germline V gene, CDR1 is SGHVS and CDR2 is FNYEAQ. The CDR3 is CASSPMGQGARREAFF. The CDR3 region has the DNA TGTGCCAGCAGCCCGATGGGACAGGGGGCAAGACGTGAAGCTTTCTTT. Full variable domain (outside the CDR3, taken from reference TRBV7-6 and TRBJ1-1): GAGVSQSPRYKVTKRGQDVALRCDPISGHVSLYWYRQALGQGPEFLTYFNYEAQQDKSGLPNDRFSAERPEGSISTLTIQRTEQRDSAMYRCASSPMGQGARREAFFGQGTRLTVV.

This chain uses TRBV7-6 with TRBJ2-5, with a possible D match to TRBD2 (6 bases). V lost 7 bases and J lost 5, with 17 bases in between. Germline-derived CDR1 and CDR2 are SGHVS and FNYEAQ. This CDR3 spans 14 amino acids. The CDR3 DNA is TGTGCCAGCAAGGGCAGGGACTGGGTTGAGACCCAGTACTTC. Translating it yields CASKGRDWVETQYF.

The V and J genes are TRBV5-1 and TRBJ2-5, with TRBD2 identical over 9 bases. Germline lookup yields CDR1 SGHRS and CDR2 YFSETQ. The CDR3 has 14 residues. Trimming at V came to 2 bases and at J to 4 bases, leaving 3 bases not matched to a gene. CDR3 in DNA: TGCGCCAGCAGCTTTGCGGGAGGGCCAGAGACCCAGTACTTC. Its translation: CASSFAGGPETQYF.

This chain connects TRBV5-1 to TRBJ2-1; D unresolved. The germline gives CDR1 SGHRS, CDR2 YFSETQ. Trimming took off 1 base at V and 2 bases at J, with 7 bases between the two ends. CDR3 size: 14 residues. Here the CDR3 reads CASSLNGAYNEQFF. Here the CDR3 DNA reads TGCGCCAGCAGCTTGAACGGAGCCTACAATGAGCAGTTCTTC.

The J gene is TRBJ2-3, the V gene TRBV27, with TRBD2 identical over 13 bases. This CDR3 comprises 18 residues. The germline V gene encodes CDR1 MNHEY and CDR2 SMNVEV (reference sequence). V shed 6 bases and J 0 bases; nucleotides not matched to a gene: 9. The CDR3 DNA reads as TGTGCCAGCAGCCTTCCGGGGACTAGCGGGACTAGCACAGATACGCAGTATTTT. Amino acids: CASSLPGTSGTSTDTQYF.

CDR3 loop: CASSFLGSGYNEQFF. CDR3 in DNA: TGCGCCAGCAGCTTTCTGGGCTCGGGGTACAATGAGCAGTTCTTC. The gene calls are TRBV5-1 and TRBJ2-1; D perhaps matches TRBD2 (5 bases). The germline V and J ends were trimmed by 2 bases and 4 bases, with 13 bases remaining between them. CDR1 and CDR2 from the germline V gene are SGHRS and YFSETQ. There are 15 residues in the CDR3.

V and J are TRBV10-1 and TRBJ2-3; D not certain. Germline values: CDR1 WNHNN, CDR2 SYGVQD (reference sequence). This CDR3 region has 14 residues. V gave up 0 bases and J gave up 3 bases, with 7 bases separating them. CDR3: CASSESTRTDTQYF. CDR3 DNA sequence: TGCGCCAGCAGTGAGTCGACTCGGACAGATACGCAGTATTTT.

The CDR3 region has the DNA TGTGCCAGTAGGATGACAGGGGGGCAAGAGACCCAGTACTTC. Translating it yields CASRMTGGQETQYF. The chain uses TRBV19 and TRBJ2-5, with 9 bases aligning to TRBD1. Trimming at V came to 6 bases and at J to 2 bases, leaving 4 bases not matched to a gene. Germline assignment: CDR1 LNHDA and CDR2 SQIVND (reference sequence). The CDR3 has 14 residues.

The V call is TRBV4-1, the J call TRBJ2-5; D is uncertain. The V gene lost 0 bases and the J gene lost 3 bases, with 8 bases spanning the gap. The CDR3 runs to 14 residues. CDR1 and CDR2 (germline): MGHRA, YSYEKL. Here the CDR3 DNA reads TGCGCCAGCAGCCAAGATGTCGGTGAAGAGACCCAGTACTTC. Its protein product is CASSQDVGEETQYF.

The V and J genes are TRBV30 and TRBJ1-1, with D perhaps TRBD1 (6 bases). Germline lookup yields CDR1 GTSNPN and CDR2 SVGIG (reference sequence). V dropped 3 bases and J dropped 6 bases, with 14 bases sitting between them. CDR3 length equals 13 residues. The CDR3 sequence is CAWRGDPGAEAFF. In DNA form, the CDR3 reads TGTGCCTGGAGAGGAGACCCAGGGGCTGAAGCTTTCTTT.

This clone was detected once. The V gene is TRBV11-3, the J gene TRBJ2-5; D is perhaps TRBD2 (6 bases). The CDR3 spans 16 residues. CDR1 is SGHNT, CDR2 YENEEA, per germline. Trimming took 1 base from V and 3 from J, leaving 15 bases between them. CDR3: CASSLGSGAWEETQYF. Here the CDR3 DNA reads TGTGCCAGCAGCTTAGGGTCGGGAGCTTGGGAAGAGACCCAGTACTTC.

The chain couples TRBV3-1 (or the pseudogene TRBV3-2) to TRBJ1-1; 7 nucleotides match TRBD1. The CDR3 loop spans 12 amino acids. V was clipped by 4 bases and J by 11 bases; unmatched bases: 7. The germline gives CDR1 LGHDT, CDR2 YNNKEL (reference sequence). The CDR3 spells CASSRDSALAFF. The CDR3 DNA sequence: TGTGCCAGCAGCCGGGACAGTGCTTTGGCTTTCTTT.

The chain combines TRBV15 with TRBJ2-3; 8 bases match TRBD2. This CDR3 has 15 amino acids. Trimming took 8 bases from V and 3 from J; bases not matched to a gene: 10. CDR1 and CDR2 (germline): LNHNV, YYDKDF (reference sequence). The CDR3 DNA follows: TGTGCCACCTGTGAAGCGGGAGCAACTACAGATACGCAGTATTTT. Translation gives CATCEAGATTDTQYF.

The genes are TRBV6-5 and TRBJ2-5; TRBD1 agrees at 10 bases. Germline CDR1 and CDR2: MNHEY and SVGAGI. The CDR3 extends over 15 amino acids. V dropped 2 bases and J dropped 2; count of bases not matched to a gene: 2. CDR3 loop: CASSYRTGGQETQYF. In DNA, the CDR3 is TGTGCCAGCAGTTACAGGACAGGGGGTCAAGAGACCCAGTACTTC.

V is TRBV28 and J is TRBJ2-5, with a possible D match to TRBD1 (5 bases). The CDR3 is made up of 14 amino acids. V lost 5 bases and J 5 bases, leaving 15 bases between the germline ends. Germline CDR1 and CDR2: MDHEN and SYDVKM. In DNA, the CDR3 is TGTGCCAGCAGTCCAATAACAGGAATCGAGACCCAGTACTTC. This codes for CASSPITGIETQYF.

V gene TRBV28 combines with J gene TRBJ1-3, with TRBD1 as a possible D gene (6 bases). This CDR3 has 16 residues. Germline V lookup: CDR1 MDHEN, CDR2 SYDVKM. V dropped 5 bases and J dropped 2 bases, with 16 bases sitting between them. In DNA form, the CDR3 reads TGTGCCAGCAGTCCTCGCAGAGGGGGAGCTGGAAACACCATATATTTT. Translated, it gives CASSPRRGGAGNTIYF.

CDR3 amino acids: CASSLAGEYYGYTF. The CDR3 coding sequence is TGTGCCAGCAGCTTGGCCGGGGAATACTATGGCTACACCTTC. The J gene is TRBJ1-2, the V gene TRBV5-4; D ambiguous. The CDR3 runs 14 residues. Trimming removed 0 bases from V and 3 bases from J, with 9 bases in between. Germline V CDR1 and CDR2: SGHNT, YYREEE (reference sequence). Filled out from reference TRBV5-4 and TRBJ1-2, the complete variable domain reads ETGVTQSPTHLIKTRGQQVTLRCSSQSGHNTVSWYQQALGQGPQFIFQYYREEENGRGNFPPRFSGLQFPNYSSELNVNALELDDSALYLCASSLAGEYYGYTFGSGTRLTVV.

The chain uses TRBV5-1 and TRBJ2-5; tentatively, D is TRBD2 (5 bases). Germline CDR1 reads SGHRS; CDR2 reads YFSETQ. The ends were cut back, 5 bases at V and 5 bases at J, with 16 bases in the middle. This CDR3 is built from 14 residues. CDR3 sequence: CASSPGGRAETQYF. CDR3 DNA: TGCGCCAGCAGTCCCGGAGGAAGGGCGGAGACCCAGTACTTC.

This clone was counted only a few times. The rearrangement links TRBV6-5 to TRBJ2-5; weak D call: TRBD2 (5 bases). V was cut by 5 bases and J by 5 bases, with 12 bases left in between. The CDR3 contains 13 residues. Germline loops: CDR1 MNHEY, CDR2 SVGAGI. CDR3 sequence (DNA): TGTGCCAGCAGTCGGGCAGGCGGGGAGACCCAGTACTTC. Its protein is CASSRAGGETQYF.

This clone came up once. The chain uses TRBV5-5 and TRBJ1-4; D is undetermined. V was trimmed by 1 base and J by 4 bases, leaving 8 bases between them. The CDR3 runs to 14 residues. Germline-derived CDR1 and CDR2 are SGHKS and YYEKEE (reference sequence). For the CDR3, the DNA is TGTGCCAGCAGCTTGTTTTCTAGTAATGAAAAACTGTTTTTT. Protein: CASSLFSSNEKLFF.